This T cell receptor beta chain originates from a study of blood T cells in healthy people across ages. The CDR3 spans 15 residues. V shed 0 bases and J shed 0 bases, with 6 bases lying between them. In germline, CDR1 is MGHRA, CDR2 YSYEKL. Then a second PCR, running roughly 7 to 11 cycles, was carried out with a sample-barcoded 5' primer and a J-beta primer mix. MiXCR, applied by TCRdb to the 5' RACE reads, yields one record per CDR3 protein. This sample has around 800,000 distinct CDR3 sequences, with 53% found just once. This clonotype was counted only a few times. Material: blood. The source of this sequence is a man aged 80 or over in good health. The chain combines TRBV4-1 with TRBJ2-1, with D unresolved. CDR3 sequence (DNA): TGCGCCAGCAGCCAAGATGGCAGCTCCTACAATGAGCAGTTCTTC. Its translation is CASSQDGSSYNEQFF.